This T cell receptor (beta chain) was captured by sequencing in a study of T cell responses to AZD1222 COVID-19 vaccine (dated by TCRdb to the early 2020s). Study-wide context: A total of around 240 trial participants underwent TCR sequencing, of whom some 200 had received two doses of AZD1222 and about 25 had received two doses of the MenACWY control vaccine. Enrollment into the trials was organized by age into subgroups of 18-55, 56-69 and 70-plus years, and those subgroups contained roughly 150, 30 and 60 TCR-sequenced participants, respectively. Broader findings and caveats from the paper: Because no day 14 peak-response samples were available, the repertoires could be characterized only after the peak T cell response. Vaccine-associated CD4 TCRs spanned the whole spike protein, with dominant responses in regions 160-218 and 743-854. Reportedly, close to half of the unique spike-specific TCRs recognized epitopes lying outside the regions that are mutated in the B.1.351 and B.1.1.7 variants. Conclusions about previously exposed vaccinees are limited because only five to seven AZD1222 recipients were SARS-CoV-2 seropositive at baseline. In the small 56-69-year group, the increase in depth fell short of significance, most likely because of low power. After two AZD1222 doses, spike-specific TCR breadth and depth were significantly higher than at day 0 and than in MenACWY recipients. Participants were mostly white British and included more females than males, and it was suggested by the authors that clonal diversity may have been underestimated.

The CDR3 regions of human TCRbeta chains were analyzed by immunosequencing. In the authors' own workflow: Repertoire TCRs were checked for matches against a reference library of SARS-CoV-2-specific TCRs that had been generated using the MIRA antigen-specificity platform. Breadth was defined as the fraction of unique TCRs that were SARS-CoV-2-associated, and depth was defined as the fraction of total T cells that were SARS-CoV-2-associated. Using the MIRA data, each spike-specific TCR was mapped to the spike region that the TCR reacts to and placed in a CD4 or CD8 class. Log10-transformed breadth and depth values were compared by one-way ANOVA with Sidak's multiple comparisons tests. TCRdb limited this immuneACCESS table to in-frame rearrangements with V and J called. A share of clones is missing; checked studies link under half to unresolved V genes, and the rest is unexplained. Clone size and V and J calls were adopted from that table, with D and trimming inferred from the DNA. The sample table records around 70,000 clones; roughly nine tenths of these occur just once. Approximately 1.3% of the sample is held by the ten biggest clonotypes.

Regarding this clone: Its target antigen remains unknown. No much larger clonotype is one base removed from it; base qualities were not supplied.

CDR1 is given as SGHDT and CDR2 as YYEEEE, both from the germline V gene. V loses 3 bases, J loses 5 bases, and the germline ends lie 12 bases apart. The CDR3, cysteine through phenylalanine, is 14 amino acids long. This entry keeps only the CDR3 DNA: 42 bases, framed from base 1. The intended sense of this specimen's time point label: about 28 days (+/-7) after the second vaccine dose. AZD1222 recipients whose second dose came at about 4 weeks and those whose second dose came at about 12 weeks were combined into one group, since spike-specific TCR depth and breadth did not differ between the two schedules. Vaccinee samples came from UK trials COV001 and COV002, including a single-blind randomized controlled phase 2/3 trial of AZD1222 (ChAdOx1 nCoV-19) in healthy adults. For TCRbeta chain sequencing, PBMC samples from trial participants were taken at day 0 and at day 28 after the second dose.

The sequence came from an adult who received the AZD1222 COVID-19 vaccine. Material: peripheral blood, obtained 28 days after the second AZD1222 dose. This chain joins TRBV5-6 to TRBJ1-5; too little of a D gene remains to name it. The sequenced DNA: TGTGCCAGCAGCTATTGGGATCTAGATCAGCCCCAGCATTTT. This codes for CASSYWDLDQPQHF.